This T cell receptor (beta chain) was observed in a study of vaccination effects on CD4 cells after COVID-19. In its sample, this clone was seen a few times. What it recognizes is unknown. Data came from immunoSEQ multiplex PCR; TCRdb stores just in-frame clones and leaves some out. The data contain about 20,000 clones, 70% to 75% of them seen just once; the ten biggest clones take up approximately 17%. In the ViraFEST assay, antigen-specific CD4+ clonotypes were identified by expansion after peptide-pool stimulation. Culture lasted about 11 days before CD4+ T cell isolation. Sometime from March through December 2020, the person acquired a SARS-CoV-2 infection that PCR confirmed. It was with 10 IU/ml IL-2 and around 9.9 ug/ml peptides that two million PBMC per well were cultured. There are 15 residues in the CDR3. Germline V CDR1 and CDR2: KGHSH, LQKENI. V shed 3 bases, J shed 3 bases, and the junction held 6 bases outside the gene matches.

The rearrangement links TRBV18 to TRBJ1-2; 8 bases agree with TRBD1. The TCR originated in a human donor who had a prior SARS-CoV-2 infection. Here the sequenced sample was CD4+ T cells from PBMCs cultured with SARS-CoV-2 spike peptides, taken before COVID-19 vaccination. The CDR3 loop is CASSPPDRVDYGYTF. CDR3 bases: TGTGCCAGCTCACCCCCGGACAGGGTGGACTATGGCTACACCTTC.